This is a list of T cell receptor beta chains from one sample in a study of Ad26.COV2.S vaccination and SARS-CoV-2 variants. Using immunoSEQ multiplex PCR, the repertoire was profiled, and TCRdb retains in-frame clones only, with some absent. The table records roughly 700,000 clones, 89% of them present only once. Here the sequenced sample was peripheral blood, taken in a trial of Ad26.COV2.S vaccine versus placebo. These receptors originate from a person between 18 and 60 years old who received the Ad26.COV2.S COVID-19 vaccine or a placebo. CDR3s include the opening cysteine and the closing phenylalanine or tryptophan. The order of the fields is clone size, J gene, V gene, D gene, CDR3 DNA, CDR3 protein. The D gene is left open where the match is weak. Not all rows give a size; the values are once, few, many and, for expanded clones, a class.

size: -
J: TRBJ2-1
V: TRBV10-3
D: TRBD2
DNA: TGTGCCCTAAGCGGGGGGGCCTACAATGAGCAGTTCTTC
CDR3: CALSGGAYNEQFF

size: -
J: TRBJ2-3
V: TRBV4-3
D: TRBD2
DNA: TGCGCCAGCAGCCCGCTTACTAGCGGGGCCACAGATACGCAGTATTTT
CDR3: CASSPLTSGATDTQYF

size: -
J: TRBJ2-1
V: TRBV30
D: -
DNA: TGTGCCTGGAGTGTACCTAGAGGAGTCTACAATGAGCAGTTCTTC
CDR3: CAWSVPRGVYNEQFF

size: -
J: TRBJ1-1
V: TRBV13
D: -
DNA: TGTGCCAGCACCTCCGATCAGGGGCGGCCTGAAGCTTTCTTT
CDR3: CASTSDQGRPEAFF

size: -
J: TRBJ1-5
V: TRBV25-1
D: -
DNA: TGTGCCAGCAGTGGGGGCGGGGGGCGGCAGCCCCAGCATTTT
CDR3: CASSGGGGRQPQHF

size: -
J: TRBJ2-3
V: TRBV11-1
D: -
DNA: TGTGCCAGCAGCTTTGGCAGGAGCACAGATACGCAGTATTTT
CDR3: CASSFGRSTDTQYF

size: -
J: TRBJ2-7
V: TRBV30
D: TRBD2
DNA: TGTGCCTGGAGTTTGACTAGCGGGGAATTCGAGCAGTACTTC
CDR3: CAWSLTSGEFEQYF

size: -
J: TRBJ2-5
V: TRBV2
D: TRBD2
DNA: TGTGCCAGCAGTGGACTAGCGGGGGGCGGGGAGACCCAGTACTTC
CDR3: CASSGLAGGGETQYF

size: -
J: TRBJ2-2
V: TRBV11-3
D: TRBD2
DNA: TGTGCCAGCAGCTTCAGCGGGGGGCGGACCGGGGAGCTGTTTTTT
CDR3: CASSFSGGRTGELFF

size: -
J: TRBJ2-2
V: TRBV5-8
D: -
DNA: TGTGCCAGCAGCTTGGTTGCCAGGCCCTCGAGTACCGGGGAGCTGTTTTTT
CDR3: CASSLVARPSSTGELFF

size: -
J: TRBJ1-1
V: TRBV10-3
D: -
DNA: TGTGCCAGTTTTTTGGGGGGGGAGGGCACTGAAGCTTTCTTT
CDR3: CASFLGGEGTEAFF

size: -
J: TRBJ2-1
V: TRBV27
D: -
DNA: TGTGCCAGCTCTTCGGACAGATACAATGAGCAGTTCTTC
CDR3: CASSSDRYNEQFF

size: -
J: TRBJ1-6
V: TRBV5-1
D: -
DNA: TGCGCCAGCAGCTTGGGCGATGGGCATTCACCCCTCCACTTT
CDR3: CASSLGDGHSPLHF

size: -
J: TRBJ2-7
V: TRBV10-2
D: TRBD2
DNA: TGCGCCAGCAGTGAGTCGCGGGCTAGCGGGAACTACGAGCAGTACTTC
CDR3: CASSESRASGNYEQYF

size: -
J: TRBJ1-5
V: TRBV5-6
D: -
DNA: TGTGCCAGCAGCATTGGTTGGGGAAGTCAGCCCCAGCATTTT
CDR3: CASSIGWGSQPQHF

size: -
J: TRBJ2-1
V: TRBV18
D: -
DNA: TGTGCCAGCTCACCACGCTTCCTGACTCCCGAGACCTACAATGAGCAGTTCTTC
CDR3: CASSPRFLTPETYNEQFF

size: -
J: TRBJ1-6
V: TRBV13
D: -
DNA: TGTGCCAGCAGCCTCGGAAGACGGAGCTCCTATAATTCACCCCTCCACTTT
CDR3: CASSLGRRSSYNSPLHF

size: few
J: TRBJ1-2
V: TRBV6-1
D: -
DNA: TGTGCCAGCAGTGAATATTCTGGATTGGGCTACACCTTC
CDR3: CASSEYSGLGYTF

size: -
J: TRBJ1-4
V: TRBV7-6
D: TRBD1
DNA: TGTGCCAGCAGCCTGACCCGAGGGGACAGCGTACGGGGTGAAAAACTGTTTTTT
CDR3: CASSLTRGDSVRGEKLFF

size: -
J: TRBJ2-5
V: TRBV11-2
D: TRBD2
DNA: TGTGCCAGCAGCGGGTCCGGGACTAGCGGGAGGGGAGAGACCCAGTACTTC
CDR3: CASSGSGTSGRGETQYF

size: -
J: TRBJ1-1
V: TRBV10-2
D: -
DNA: TGCGCCAGCAGTGAGTTATCGGCGGAGGGCAACACTGAAGCTTTCTTT
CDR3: CASSELSAEGNTEAFF

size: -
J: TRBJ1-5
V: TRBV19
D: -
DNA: TGTGCCAGTAGAGCGGCTATGGGCAATCAGCCCCAGCATTTT
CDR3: CASRAAMGNQPQHF